This T cell receptor beta chain was sequenced in a study of blood T cells in healthy people across ages (dated by TCRdb to the mid-2010s). Broadly, across the study: In model experiments, roughly one uniquely barcoded TCR beta cDNA molecule per two T cells was captured by template switching. To track age-related changes in TCR beta repertoire diversity, the study relied on deep sequencing normalized with unique cDNA molecular identifiers. Donors were grouped into four age groups: young (average approximately 15 years), middle-aged (39), aged (about 59) and long-lived (around 80). To avoid experimental bias, donors of different ages were distributed randomly across sequencing lanes. Using the same blood draw, the study looked at two additional independent replicas of 1 million unique cDNA reads for two donors, one aged 18 to 29 and the other aged 80 or older. On the study overall, not on this receptor specifically: The long-lived group showed more naive CD4+ T cells, fewer expanded clones and increased TCR diversity than the aged group, suggesting age selection. Estimates of total diversity from one million sequenced T cells were regarded as lower bounds and underestimates. Bulk unsorted PBMC profiling prevented conclusive comparison of naive and antigen-experienced compartments. The percentage of naive T cells measured by flow cytometry correlated strongly with observed TCR beta diversity. As age increased, observed TCR beta diversity per million T cells dropped in a roughly linear way, and a significant reduction was already evident by age approximately 40. The CMV infection status of donors was not known, potentially confounding age-related changes in expanded clonotypes.

The receptor library was made with 5' RACE. Sequencing used an Illumina HiSeq 2500. A second about 7 to 11 cycle PCR used a sample-barcoded 5' primer and a J-beta primer mix. A unique molecular identifier was introduced onto each TCR beta cDNA molecule by a template-switch 5' adaptor carrying 12 random nucleotides. At least 2.5 million CDR3-containing paired-end reads were obtained from each sample. First-strand cDNA synthesis was performed from all RNA using the Mint cDNA synthesis kit, with priming by a TRBC-specific oligonucleotide. Following uracil-DNA glycosylase treatment, all cDNA underwent a first 18-cycle PCR with the universal primers M1SS and BC2_uni_R. The paper's data handling went like this. For normalization, 1 million high-quality reads were randomly selected from each sample, with every read carrying a distinct molecular identifier. Instead of being binned into consensus sequences, reads with shared molecular identifiers were discarded. CDR3 identification, clonotype clustering and error correction used MiTCR with a Q25 quality threshold and the strictest error-elimination algorithm. A nonparametric unseen species model with Euler transformation was used to estimate a lower bound on total TCR beta diversity. TCRdb reprocessed the public reads (quality trimming at Q25 with fastp, clone calling with MiXCR) and kept in-frame beta chains. Each CDR3 protein appears once, grouped with its most common genes and DNA. The V and J calls reflect TCRdb's pipeline rather than the authors' work. The sample yields 1,300,000 or so distinct CDR3 sequences; around 59% were counted once. The top ten constitute roughly 7% of the sample.

V loses 5 bases of germline sequence and J loses 7 bases, and the interval between the two ends is 12 bases. The CDR3 measures 12 amino acids from cysteine to phenylalanine. CDR3 DNA is the only sequence kept; it has 36 bases, read in frame from the first base. The CDR1 and CDR2 encoded by the germline V gene (reference sequence) are SEHNR and FQNEAQ. Points on this clonotype: This clone's antigen is unknown. It has no much larger one-base neighbor in the sample; base qualities were not kept.

Donors were a few dozen systemically healthy Caucasian individuals from Russia aged roughly 6 to 100 years. Around 10 milliliters of peripheral blood were drawn from each donor into EDTA-treated Vacutainer tubes. Ficoll-Paque density-gradient centrifugation was used to isolate PBMCs, with at least 6.5 million per sample. Total RNA, at least 6 micrograms per sample, was extracted from PBMCs with Trizol reagent. Naive CD45RAhigh/CD27high T cell percentages were measured by flow cytometry on a PBMC aliquot from every donor. The sequenced sample was blood. The V and J genes are TRBV7-9 and TRBJ2-7; TRBD1 is perhaps the D gene, given 5 matching bases. The origin of this receptor is a man between 18 and 29 years old in good health. The CDR3 is CASSQEDTEQYF. The DNA sequence is as follows: TGTGCCAGCAGCCAAGAGGACACGGAGCAGTACTTC.